The rows below give T cell receptor beta chains drawn from one sample of a study of blood T cell repertoires in COVID-19. The data were produced by immunoSEQ multiplex PCR, yet TCRdb's version contains in-frame clones alone and is incomplete. The sample includes about 51,000 clones, more than 85% seen only once; the top ten take over 3%. The sequenced material came from peripheral blood. The receptors originated from a man aged 50 to 59 with acute or convalescent COVID-19. CDR3s include the opening cysteine and the closing phenylalanine or tryptophan.

v_gene: TRBV7-8
len: 14
CDR3aa: CASSPPGNNSPLHF

v_gene: TRBV7-2
len: 14
CDR3aa: CASERAFFTDTQYF

v_gene: TRBV6-5
len: 14
CDR3aa: CASSYRDRGPGYTF

v_gene: TRBV7-2
len: 16
CDR3aa: CASSLGGSATIYEQYF

v_gene: TRBV7-8
len: 14
CDR3aa: CASRASSGANVLTF

v_gene: TRBV28
len: 15
CDR3aa: CASRTKTGSNYGYTF

v_gene: TRBV2
len: 13
CDR3aa: CASSEDRGYGYTF

v_gene: TRBV6-5
len: 15
CDR3aa: CASSIDRGSNQPQHF

v_gene: TRBV2
len: 14
CDR3aa: CASSEQGSGYEQFF

v_gene: TRBV18
len: 17
CDR3aa: CASSPQSAVLRTDTQYF

v_gene: TRBV5-5
len: 20
CDR3aa: CASSLYWGQSGPYSNQPQHF

v_gene: TRBV6-5
len: 15
CDR3aa: CASSPDRGRSYEQYF

v_gene: TRBV6-6
len: 16
CDR3aa: CASSKSPVQGAYEQYF

v_gene: TRBV4-1
len: 17
CDR3aa: CASSQIGQGGDTGELFF

v_gene: TRBV6-5
len: 15
CDR3aa: CASTLSIGATGELFF

v_gene: TRBV6-5
len: 15
CDR3aa: CASSYSRGGRNEQFF

v_gene: TRBV3-1/TRBV3-2
len: 20
CDR3aa: CASSQGAFSIFSGENEKLFF

v_gene: TRBV30
len: 13
CDR3aa: CAWSKGASYGYTF

v_gene: TRBV29-1
len: 13
CDR3aa: CSVRGTDTYEQYF

v_gene: TRBV6-5
len: 13
CDR3aa: CASSPGGRAEAFF

v_gene: TRBV2
len: 13
CDR3aa: CASSDVGVTEAFF

v_gene: TRBV6-5
len: 13
CDR3aa: CASGAGGVYGYTF

v_gene: TRBV30
len: 13
CDR3aa: CARKGAGGTEAFF

v_gene: TRBV4-1
len: 13
CDR3aa: CASSQVPGSGYTF

v_gene: TRBV6-5
len: 13
CDR3aa: CASSYAVVGPQHF

v_gene: TRBV27
len: 14
CDR3aa: CASSEAGRIAPLHF

v_gene: TRBV5-1
len: 15
CDR3aa: CASSLLPGGQAEQFF

v_gene: TRBV5-1
len: 14
CDR3aa: CASSLNRGGDEQYF